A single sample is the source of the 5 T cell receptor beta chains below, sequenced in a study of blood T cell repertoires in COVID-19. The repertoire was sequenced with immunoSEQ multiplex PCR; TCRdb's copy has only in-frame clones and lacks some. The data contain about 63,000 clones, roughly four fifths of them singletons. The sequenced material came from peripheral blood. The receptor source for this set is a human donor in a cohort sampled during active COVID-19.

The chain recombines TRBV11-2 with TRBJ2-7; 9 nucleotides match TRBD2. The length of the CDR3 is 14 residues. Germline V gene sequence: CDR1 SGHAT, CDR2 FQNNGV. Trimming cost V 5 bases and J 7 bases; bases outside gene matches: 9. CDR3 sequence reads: CASSALAGVSEQYF. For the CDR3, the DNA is TGTGCCAGCAGCGCTTTAGCGGGAGTGAGTGAGCAGTACTTC.

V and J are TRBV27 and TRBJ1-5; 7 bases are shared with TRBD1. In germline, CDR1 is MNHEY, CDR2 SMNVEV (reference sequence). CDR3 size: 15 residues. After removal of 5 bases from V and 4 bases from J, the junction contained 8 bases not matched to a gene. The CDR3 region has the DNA TGTGCCAGCAGTCCGACGACAGGGACTAATCAGCCCCAGCATTTT. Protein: CASSPTTGTNQPQHF.

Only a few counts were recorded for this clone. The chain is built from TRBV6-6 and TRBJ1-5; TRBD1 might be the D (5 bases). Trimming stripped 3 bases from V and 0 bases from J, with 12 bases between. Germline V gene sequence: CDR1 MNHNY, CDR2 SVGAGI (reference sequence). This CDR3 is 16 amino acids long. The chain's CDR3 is CASSYHGGISNQPQHF. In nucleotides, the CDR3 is TGTGCCAGCAGTTATCACGGGGGGATTAGCAATCAGCCCCAGCATTTT.

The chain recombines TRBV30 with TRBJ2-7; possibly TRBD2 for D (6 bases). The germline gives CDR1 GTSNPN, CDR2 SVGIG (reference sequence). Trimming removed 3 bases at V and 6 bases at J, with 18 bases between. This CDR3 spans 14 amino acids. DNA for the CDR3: TGTGCCTGGAGCCCTACGGACCGGCGGGGCGAGCAGTACTTC. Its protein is CAWSPTDRRGEQYF.

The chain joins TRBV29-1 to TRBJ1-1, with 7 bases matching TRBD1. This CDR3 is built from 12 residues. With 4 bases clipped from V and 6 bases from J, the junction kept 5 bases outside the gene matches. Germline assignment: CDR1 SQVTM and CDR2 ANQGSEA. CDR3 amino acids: CSVGQGGPEAFF. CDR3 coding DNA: TGCAGCGTTGGACAGGGTGGCCCTGAAGCTTTCTTT.